Detailed here is one T cell receptor beta chain. What it recognizes is unknown. With a much larger clone just one base away, this may be a read error. Other DNA sequences in this sample translate to the same CDR3. The sample is drawn from a study of metastatic and nonmetastatic thyroid tumors. Study-level information: Across blood and tumor or nodule tissue, repertoires from malignant and benign thyroid patients were compared with one another.

Study-level points and caveats: Reported TCR beta diversity, measured in blood and tumor, was significantly higher for malignant thyroid tumors than for benign nodules.

The germline V gene has CDR1 SGDLS and CDR2 YYNGEE. The junction had 6 bases not matched to a gene; V was cut back by 0 bases and J by 7 bases. CDR3 size: 15 residues. Among the patients, none had received any treatment before thyroid surgery. The authors' processing: The study's classifier, a distant-metastasis tool for papillary thyroid cancer, was built using CDR3 differences across clinicopathological groups. TCRdb ran MiXCR on the PCR reads. These V and J calls originate from TCRdb's pipeline instead of the authors' own analysis. This sample has tens of thousands of clones, with about 10% found just once.

Sequencing input: blood. This TCR came from a female donor with papillary thyroid cancer or a benign thyroid nodule (not recorded which). Some clones in this sample may be carry-over from other donors' samples. This sequence joins TRBV9 and TRBJ2-1; 8 nucleotides match TRBD2. The CDR3 spells CASSVGSGAQNEQFF. The DNA of the CDR3 is TGTGCCAGCAGCGTAGGTAGCGGGGCTCAGAATGAGCAGTTCTTC.